These T cell receptor beta chains were read from a single sample in a study of blood T cell repertoires in COVID-19. Profiling relied on immunoSEQ multiplex PCR, and the TCRdb table lists in-frame clones only, not all of them. This table has approximately 200,000 clones, 94% appearing once. Sequencing was done on a sample of peripheral blood. The receptor set was obtained from a man in his thirties or forties with COVID-19, enrolled during active disease. CDR3s include the opening cysteine and the closing phenylalanine or tryptophan. D genes are given only for firm matches. Expanded clones get a size class; other rows say once, few or many, or leave the size out.

clone size: -; J gene: TRBJ1-5; D gene: -; V gene: TRBV2; CDR3 DNA: TGTGCCAGTCAACGGGACACCAATCAGCCCCAGCATTTT; CDR3 protein: CASQRDTNQPQHF
clone size: few; J gene: TRBJ1-5; D gene: -; V gene: TRBV15; CDR3 DNA: TGTGCCACCAGCAGAGACCGGGGCAATCAGCCCCAGCATTTT; CDR3 protein: CATSRDRGNQPQHF
clone size: -; J gene: TRBJ2-2; D gene: -; V gene: TRBV9; CDR3 DNA: TGTGCCAGCAGCGTAGCCGCTGAGGGGGAGCTGTTTTTT; CDR3 protein: CASSVAAEGELFF
clone size: -; J gene: TRBJ2-1; D gene: -; V gene: TRBV7-9; CDR3 DNA: TGTGCCAGCAGCTTTAAGCCCAATGAGCAGTTCTTC; CDR3 protein: CASSFKPNEQFF
clone size: -; J gene: TRBJ2-1; D gene: -; V gene: TRBV6-1; CDR3 DNA: TGTGCCAGCAGTGAAGCGGTTGGCAGGGCTTCGGTGATACGGTTCTTC; CDR3 protein: CASSEAVGRASVIRFF
clone size: -; J gene: TRBJ1-4; D gene: -; V gene: TRBV28; CDR3 DNA: TGTGCCAGCAGCACTTCCGTCCCTGGAAAACTGTTTTTT; CDR3 protein: CASSTSVPGKLFF
clone size: -; J gene: TRBJ2-1; D gene: -; V gene: TRBV7-9; CDR3 DNA: TGTGCCAGCAGCCCCCGACCCCGGAGCTCCTACAATGAGCAGTTCTTC; CDR3 protein: CASSPRPRSSYNEQFF
clone size: -; J gene: TRBJ2-3; D gene: TRBD2; V gene: TRBV27; CDR3 DNA: TGTGCCAGCAGTTTGCGGGGGGGCACGTATACGCAGTATTTT; CDR3 protein: CASSLRGGTYTQYF
clone size: -; J gene: TRBJ1-3; D gene: -; V gene: TRBV14; CDR3 DNA: TGTGCCAGCAACCCTGACTTGTCAAACCACCTATACTCTGGAAACACCATATATTTT; CDR3 protein: CASNPDLSNHLYSGNTIYF
clone size: -; J gene: TRBJ2-1; D gene: TRBD2; V gene: TRBV27; CDR3 DNA: TGTGCCAGCGCACCGGGACTAGCGGGGTCGGGAGGGTACAATGAGCAGTTCTTC; CDR3 protein: CASAPGLAGSGGYNEQFF
clone size: -; J gene: TRBJ1-1; D gene: -; V gene: TRBV5-5; CDR3 DNA: TGTGCCAGCAGCTTGGCGAGACAGCCCAACACTGAAGCTTTCTTT; CDR3 protein: CASSLARQPNTEAFF
clone size: few; J gene: TRBJ2-1; D gene: -; V gene: TRBV5-1; CDR3 DNA: TGCGCCAGCAGCTTGGCCTCGGGCTACAATGAGCAGTTCTTC; CDR3 protein: CASSLASGYNEQFF
clone size: once; J gene: TRBJ2-5; D gene: TRBD1; V gene: TRBV6-5; CDR3 DNA: TGTGCCAGCAGTTACGCTCCATGGGACAGAAAAGAGACCCAGTACTTC; CDR3 protein: CASSYAPWDRKETQYF
clone size: -; J gene: TRBJ1-2; D gene: TRBD1; V gene: TRBV2; CDR3 DNA: TGTGCCAGCAGTACCGGACAGGGTGATGGCTACACCTTC; CDR3 protein: CASSTGQGDGYTF
clone size: -; J gene: TRBJ1-2; D gene: -; V gene: TRBV9; CDR3 DNA: TGTGCCAGCAGCGCAGGACATCGTGGTGGCTATGGCTACACCTTC; CDR3 protein: CASSAGHRGGYGYTF
clone size: -; J gene: TRBJ1-1; D gene: -; V gene: TRBV10-3; CDR3 DNA: TGTGCCGCACGAACACAGGAGAACACTGAAGCTTTCTTT; CDR3 protein: CAARTQENTEAFF
clone size: -; J gene: TRBJ1-2; D gene: -; V gene: TRBV9; CDR3 DNA: TGTGCCAGCAGCGACGGCAGGGGAGAACGGTATGGCTACACCTTC; CDR3 protein: CASSDGRGERYGYTF
clone size: -; J gene: TRBJ1-3; D gene: TRBD1; V gene: TRBV6-1; CDR3 DNA: TGTGCCAGCAGTGGGGGACAGACTAAGAGCTCTGGAAACACCATATATTTT; CDR3 protein: CASSGGQTKSSGNTIYF
clone size: -; J gene: TRBJ2-6; D gene: -; V gene: TRBV6-2/TRBV6-3; CDR3 DNA: TGTGCCAGCAGTCGCGTACCCTCCTCTGGGGCCAACGTCCTGACTTTC; CDR3 protein: CASSRVPSSGANVLTF
clone size: -; J gene: TRBJ1-2; D gene: -; V gene: TRBV6-6; CDR3 DNA: TGTGCCAGCAGCCCCGGGGGGCGAAACTATGGCTACACCTTC; CDR3 protein: CASSPGGRNYGYTF
clone size: -; J gene: TRBJ1-1; D gene: TRBD1; V gene: TRBV5-4; CDR3 DNA: TGTGCCAGCAGCTTTCAGGGGACAGAGAACACTGAAGCTTTCTTT; CDR3 protein: CASSFQGTENTEAFF
clone size: once; J gene: TRBJ2-5; D gene: TRBD1; V gene: TRBV11-3; CDR3 DNA: TGTGCCAGCAGCTCACGGGACAGGGGAACTGACGTCCAAGAGACCCAGTACTTC; CDR3 protein: CASSSRDRGTDVQETQYF
clone size: -; J gene: TRBJ1-5; D gene: -; V gene: TRBV2; CDR3 DNA: TGTGCCAGCAGTGAGCCAGCTAGTTTCAATCAGCCCCAGCATTTT; CDR3 protein: CASSEPASFNQPQHF
clone size: -; J gene: TRBJ2-6; D gene: -; V gene: TRBV27; CDR3 DNA: TGTGCCAGCAGTTTTTACAGCTCTGGGGCCAACGTCCTGACTTTC; CDR3 protein: CASSFYSSGANVLTF
clone size: -; J gene: TRBJ2-7; D gene: -; V gene: TRBV27; CDR3 DNA: TGTGCCAGCAGAACCGTCAGCGCTTACGAGCAGTACTTC; CDR3 protein: CASRTVSAYEQYF
clone size: -; J gene: TRBJ1-1; D gene: -; V gene: TRBV7-9; CDR3 DNA: TGTGCCAGCAGCTTAGCGGTGGGCATGAACACTGAAGCTTTCTTT; CDR3 protein: CASSLAVGMNTEAFF
clone size: -; J gene: TRBJ1-5; D gene: TRBD1; V gene: TRBV19; CDR3 DNA: TGTGCCAGTAGTCCGGACAGGGTTCAGCCCCAGCATTTT; CDR3 protein: CASSPDRVQPQHF
clone size: -; J gene: TRBJ1-4; D gene: -; V gene: TRBV5-4; CDR3 DNA: TGTGCCAGCAGCACCCTAGGGGGGGCGAATGAAAAACTGTTTTTT; CDR3 protein: CASSTLGGANEKLFF
clone size: -; J gene: TRBJ1-2; D gene: -; V gene: TRBV7-2; CDR3 DNA: TGTGCCAGCAGCTTAGTCGTCAGCGCTAACTATGGCTACACCTTC; CDR3 protein: CASSLVVSANYGYTF
clone size: -; J gene: TRBJ1-2; D gene: -; V gene: TRBV5-1; CDR3 DNA: TGCGCCAGCAGCTTTACCGGGGGGCAGAACTATGGCTACACCTTC; CDR3 protein: CASSFTGGQNYGYTF
clone size: -; J gene: TRBJ1-1; D gene: TRBD1; V gene: TRBV5-5; CDR3 DNA: TGTGCCAGCAGGTATTACAGGGGGCTGAAGTTGACTGAAGCTTTCTTT; CDR3 protein: CASRYYRGLKLTEAFF
clone size: -; J gene: TRBJ2-7; D gene: -; V gene: TRBV13; CDR3 DNA: TGTGCCAGCAGCCCCCCTGTGGGGGCATCCTACGAGCAGTACTTC; CDR3 protein: CASSPPVGASYEQYF
clone size: -; J gene: TRBJ2-1; D gene: TRBD2; V gene: TRBV10-3; CDR3 DNA: TGTGCCATCAGTGGTACTAGCGGGGGGGCCAATGAGCAGTTCTTC; CDR3 protein: CAISGTSGGANEQFF
clone size: -; J gene: TRBJ2-1; D gene: -; V gene: TRBV7-2; CDR3 DNA: TGTGCCAGCAGCTTAGGGCGGGGATCCTACAATGAGCAGTTCTTC; CDR3 protein: CASSLGRGSYNEQFF
clone size: -; J gene: TRBJ2-7; D gene: -; V gene: TRBV6-5; CDR3 DNA: TGTGCCAGCAGTTACTCGCGAGGATCCTACGAGCAGTACTTC; CDR3 protein: CASSYSRGSYEQYF
clone size: -; J gene: TRBJ1-1; D gene: -; V gene: TRBV14; CDR3 DNA: TGTGCCAGCAGCGTGGGCAGGGTGGGGTACACTGAAGCTTTCTTT; CDR3 protein: CASSVGRVGYTEAFF
clone size: -; J gene: TRBJ2-1; D gene: -; V gene: TRBV6-5; CDR3 DNA: TGTGCCAGCAGTTACATATCCGGCAATGAGCAGTTCTTC; CDR3 protein: CASSYISGNEQFF
clone size: once; J gene: TRBJ1-2; D gene: -; V gene: TRBV19; CDR3 DNA: TGTGCCAGTTCCTCCGGCCAACGGGACTATGGCTACACCTTC; CDR3 protein: CASSSGQRDYGYTF
clone size: -; J gene: TRBJ1-2; D gene: TRBD1; V gene: TRBV3-1/TRBV3-2; CDR3 DNA: TGTGCCAGCAGCCAAGTAGCCGGGACAGGGGGCAATGGCTACACCTTC; CDR3 protein: CASSQVAGTGGNGYTF
clone size: -; J gene: TRBJ2-7; D gene: TRBD1; V gene: TRBV9; CDR3 DNA: TGTGCCAGCAGCCCACGGACAGGGGGCTACGAGCAGTACTTC; CDR3 protein: CASSPRTGGYEQYF
clone size: -; J gene: TRBJ1-2; D gene: -; V gene: TRBV6-5; CDR3 DNA: TGTGCCAGCAGTATCCACGGGGATTCGGGCTACACCTTC; CDR3 protein: CASSIHGDSGYTF
clone size: -; J gene: TRBJ2-1; D gene: -; V gene: TRBV5-1; CDR3 DNA: TGCGCCAGCAGCTTGGGTCAGGGGTTTTACAATGAGCAGTTCTTC; CDR3 protein: CASSLGQGFYNEQFF